Shown below are 28 T cell receptor beta chains from a single sample sequenced in a study of CD8+ T cells in alopecia areata. Indicated treatment: oral pan-JAK inhibitor, 5-10 mg twice daily. The sequencing template was cDNA reverse transcribed from extracted RNA. This table comes from immunoSEQ multiplex PCR, and its TCRdb copy is limited to in-frame clones, with some not included. The data contain 150,000 to 200,000 clones, 51% of them seen just once; the ten biggest clones take up 10%. The source was CD8+ T cells sorted from blood, collected around week 54, from a patient treated with tofacitinib. The receptors derive from a human donor with alopecia areata.

The chain couples TRBV6-5 to TRBJ2-3; D is ambiguous. V gave up 5 bases and J gave up 4 bases, with 10 bases separating them. This CDR3 is built from 13 residues. The germline CDR1 and CDR2 sequences are MNHEY and SVGAGI. The CDR3 is CASSLDLSDTQYF. CDR3 in DNA: TGTGCCAGCAGTCTGGACCTCTCAGATACGCAGTATTTT.

V gene TRBV25-1 combines with J gene TRBJ1-1, with D possibly being TRBD1 (6 bases). The CDR3 has 13 amino acids. V was shortened by 4 bases and J by 3 bases, with 9 bases between the two germline ends. CDR1 MGHDK and CDR2 SYGVNS come from the germline V gene. The CDR3 loop is CASSVEGDTEAFF. CDR3 bases: TGTGCCAGCAGTGTTGAGGGGGACACTGAAGCTTTCTTT.

The rearrangement joins TRBV6-5 to TRBJ2-5; D is undetermined. The CDR3 contains 13 residues. V was shortened by 5 bases and J by 5 bases, with 12 bases between the two germline ends. Germline V gene lookup returns CDR1 MNHEY and CDR2 SVGAGI. CDR3 region: CASSSPSTETQYF. The CDR3 DNA follows: TGTGCCAGCAGTAGCCCCTCTACGGAGACCCAGTACTTC.

The chain uses TRBV29-1 and TRBJ1-2, with a tentative D call TRBD1 (5 bases). The CDR3 is 15 residues long. Germline CDR1 reads SQVTM; CDR2 reads ANQGSEA. V was pared by 3 bases and J by 1 base, with 15 bases between. This CDR3 is CSVDIDGDLNYGYTF. In nucleotides, the CDR3 is TGCAGCGTTGACATAGACGGGGACCTTAACTATGGCTACACCTTC.

The chain joins TRBV30 to TRBJ2-1; 12 bases are a match to TRBD2. From germline, CDR1 is GTSNPN and CDR2 SVGIG (reference sequence). The CDR3 spans 12 residues. V lost 4 bases, J lost 12 bases, and 4 bases stayed unmatched. The CDR3 bases are TGTGCCTGGACTAGCGGGGGGGCCGGGCAGTTCTTC. Translated: CAWTSGGAGQFF.

The chain has TRBV27 and TRBJ2-2; 11 bases align to TRBD1. The CDR3 length is 14 residues. V lost 3 bases, J lost 6 bases, and 0 bases stayed unmatched. The V gene's germline CDR1 is MNHEY and CDR2 SMNVEV (reference sequence). In DNA form, the CDR3 reads TGTGCCAGCAGTTTGGGACAGGGGGCCGGGGAGCTGTTTTTT. Protein: CASSLGQGAGELFF.

The chain's CDR3 is CSVEDDRGSDYGYTF. The CDR3 DNA reads as TGCAGCGTTGAAGACGACAGGGGTTCTGACTATGGCTACACCTTC. J is TRBJ1-2 and V is TRBV29-1; 8 bases fit TRBD1. This CDR3 is built from 15 residues. Germline assignment: CDR1 SQVTM and CDR2 ANQGSEA. V lost 0 bases, J lost 3 bases, and 6 bases stayed unmatched.

This clone has only a few counts. The rearrangement joins TRBV7-2 to TRBJ2-7, with D unclear. Germline assignment: CDR1 SGHTA and CDR2 FQGNSA. Between the trimmed V and J ends, which lost 11 bases and 6 bases, there was a span of 11 bases. This CDR3 has 10 amino acids. For the CDR3, the DNA is TGTGCCGCCCCAGAATTCGAGCAGTACTTC. Its translation is CAAPEFEQYF.

This clone has just a few counts. Possible read error: a much larger clone is one base away. The chain joins TRBV5-4 to TRBJ2-2; no clear D gene. This CDR3 spans 15 amino acids. V lost 2 bases, J lost 0 bases, and 8 bases lay in between. From germline, CDR1 is SGHNT and CDR2 YYREEE (reference sequence). The CDR3 region is CASSFKATNTGELFF. Here the CDR3 DNA reads TGTGCCAGCAGCTTTAAGGCAACGAACACCGGGGAGCTGTTTTTT.

This clone was counted a few times. The chain joins TRBV5-1 to TRBJ2-7; no clear D. CDR3 length: 11 amino acids. Germline V gene sequence: CDR1 SGHRS, CDR2 YFSETQ. V was clipped by 3 bases and J by 0 bases, with 1 base between them. CDR3 in amino acids: CASSSSYEQYF. CDR3 bases: TGCGCCAGCAGCTCCTCCTACGAGCAGTACTTC.

V usage is TRBV27 and J usage is TRBJ1-1; D might be TRBD1 (6 bases). The germline CDR1 and CDR2 sequences are MNHEY and SMNVEV (reference sequence). V lost 6 bases and J 6 bases, leaving 11 bases between the germline ends. The CDR3 extends over 12 amino acids. The CDR3, as DNA: TGTGCCAGCAGAACAGGGTTGGCTGAAGCTTTCTTT. The encoded protein is CASRTGLAEAFF.

The CDR3 loop reads CASSWGLAGTYNEQFF. The CDR3 region has the DNA TGTGCCAGCAGCTGGGGACTAGCGGGGACCTACAATGAGCAGTTCTTC. This chain uses TRBV7-8 with TRBJ2-1; TRBD2 matches at 13 bases. Germline trimming cut 4 bases from V and 2 bases from J; bases unmatched to any gene: 2. The CDR3 is made up of 16 amino acids. The V gene's germline CDR1 is SGHVS and CDR2 FQNEAQ.

The rearrangement links TRBV27 to TRBJ2-1; D unclear. Trimming removed 7 bases from V and 0 bases from J, with 7 bases in between. CDR3 size: 13 residues. Germline V gives CDR1 MNHEY, CDR2 SMNVEV (reference sequence). The CDR3 region is CASTMGSYNEQFF. The CDR3 DNA reads as TGTGCCAGCACGATGGGCTCCTACAATGAGCAGTTCTTC.

This chain links TRBV6-5 with TRBJ2-5; unclear D gene. Looked up from germline, CDR1 is MNHEY and CDR2 is SVGAGI. This CDR3 is 13 amino acids long. Trimming took 5 bases from V and 5 from J, leaving 12 bases between them. The CDR3: CASSRGRLETQYF. DNA of the CDR3: TGTGCCAGCAGTCGAGGACGGCTGGAGACCCAGTACTTC.

This clone was seen a handful of times. V usage is TRBV7-9 and J usage is TRBJ2-2; D is ambiguous. The CDR3 totals 15 residues. The germline V gene encodes CDR1 SEHNR and CDR2 FQNEAQ (reference sequence). V lost 5 bases and J lost 6, with 16 bases in between. CDR3: CASSHPTALAGELFF. DNA of the CDR3: TGTGCCAGCAGCCACCCGACCGCCTTAGCCGGGGAGCTGTTTTTT.

This rearrangement joins TRBV4-1 to TRBJ1-5; D is undetermined. Between the trimmed V and J ends, which lost 1 base and 5 bases, there was a span of 9 bases. This CDR3 region has 14 residues. Germline V gene data show CDR1 as MGHRA and CDR2 as YSYEKL. CDR3 protein: CASSQAWEDQPQHF. The CDR3 DNA follows: TGCGCCAGCAGCCAAGCCTGGGAGGATCAGCCCCAGCATTTT.

In the case of this clone: The junction departs from the called germline gene at one end, perhaps through a read error. The rearrangement joins TRBV7-7 to TRBJ2-5, with 12 bases matching TRBD2. The CDR3 extends over 16 amino acids. Germline V gene sequence: CDR1 SSHAT, CDR2 FNYEAQ (reference sequence). The CDR3 here is CASSLGLAGFQETQYF. The CDR3 DNA reads as TGTGCTAGCAGCTTAGGACTAGCGGGGTTCCAAGAGACCCAGTACTTC.

The CDR3 loop reads CASSPSRGEFSYEQYF. The CDR3 DNA is TGTGCCAGCAGCCCCTCCAGGGGCGAGTTCTCCTACGAGCAGTACTTC. V gene TRBV27 combines with J gene TRBJ2-7, with D possibly matching TRBD1 (6 bases). V gave up 6 bases and J gave up 0 bases, with 18 bases separating them. The germline gives CDR1 MNHEY, CDR2 SMNVEV (reference sequence). This CDR3 has 16 amino acids.

The rearrangement links TRBV4-1 to TRBJ2-2; no definite D call. V lost 2 bases and J lost 6, with 10 bases in between. Germline CDR1 is MGHRA and CDR2 is YSYEKL. This CDR3 has 14 amino acids. The CDR3 region has the DNA TGCGCCAGCAGCCAACGGGTTGCTGCCGGGGAGCTGTTTTTT. The encoded protein is CASSQRVAAGELFF.

The chain employs TRBV15 and TRBJ2-7, with D possibly matching TRBD2 (6 bases). CDR1 and CDR2 (germline): LNHNV, YYDKDF (reference sequence). The CDR3 totals 15 residues. With 5 bases removed from V and 2 bases from J, the gap between germline ends came to 16 bases. DNA for the CDR3: TGTGCCACCAGCTCCAATCGGGCGGGGACCTACGAGCAGTACTTC. Protein product: CATSSNRAGTYEQYF.

This clone occurred once. The chain combines TRBV11-2 with TRBJ2-7; TRBD1 matches at 11 bases. V trimming: 2 bases; J trimming: 2 bases; junction bases outside the gene matches: 2. CDR3 length: 15 residues. Germline V gene data show CDR1 as SGHAT and CDR2 as FQNNGV. The CDR3 DNA sequence: TGTGCCAGCAGCTTATGGGGACAGGGGGCCTACGAGCAGTACTTC. Translating gives CASSLWGQGAYEQYF.

This chain links TRBV30 with TRBJ2-2; a possible D gene is TRBD2 (5 bases). The V and J ends lost 4 bases and 3 bases respectively, with 6 bases between them. This CDR3 has 12 amino acids. Looked up from germline, CDR1 is GTSNPN and CDR2 is SVGIG (reference sequence). This chain's CDR3 is CAWNGDTGELFF. Written as DNA, the CDR3 is TGTGCCTGGAACGGGGACACCGGGGAGCTGTTTTTT.

The chain joins TRBV30 to TRBJ1-5; D gene uncertain. V was clipped by 5 bases and J by 4 bases, with 12 bases between them. There are 13 residues in the CDR3. Per the germline V gene, CDR1 is GTSNPN and CDR2 is SVGIG (reference sequence). CDR3 in DNA: TGTGCCTGGGCGGGAGCTAGGAATCAGCCCCAGCATTTT. This codes for CAWAGARNQPQHF.

The rearrangement uses TRBV30 and TRBJ1-2; D gene ambiguous. Germline V lookup: CDR1 GTSNPN, CDR2 SVGIG (reference sequence). CDR3 length: 11 amino acids. V lost 8 bases and J 5 bases, leaving 12 bases between the germline ends. The CDR3 region is CAGYFGYGYTF. Written as DNA, the CDR3 is TGTGCCGGCTATTTTGGGTATGGCTACACCTTC.

This sequence joins TRBV2 and TRBJ2-3; D is possibly TRBD2 (5 bases). Deletions cut 2 bases from V and 6 bases from J, with 6 bases between. CDR3 length: 12 residues. Germline CDR1 reads SNHLY; CDR2 reads FYNNEI. CDR3 coding DNA: TGTGCCAGCAGTGAAACGGGGGATACGCAGTATTTT. It yields the protein CASSETGDTQYF. Filled out from reference TRBV2 and TRBJ2-3, the complete variable domain reads EPEVTQTPSHQVTQMGQEVILRCVPISNHLYFYWYRQILGQKVEFLVSFYNNEISEKSEIFDDQFSVERPDGSNFTLKIRSTKLEDSAMYFCASSETGDTQYFGPGTRLTVL.

This clone was seen a few times. The chain couples TRBV7-9 to TRBJ2-1; no definite D call. This CDR3 contains 11 residues. Trimming removed 5 bases at V and 8 bases at J, with 7 bases between. Germline V CDR1 and CDR2: SEHNR, FQNEAQ (reference sequence). The CDR3 here is CASSIFDEQFF. Written as DNA, the CDR3 is TGTGCCAGCAGCATTTTCGATGAGCAGTTCTTC.

A remark on this clone: Other DNA sequences from this sample encode an identical CDR3 as well. J is TRBJ2-7 and V is TRBV7-9; D gene unclear. The V end lost 3 bases, the J end lost 3 bases, and 6 bases lay between the germline ends. The germline CDR1 and CDR2 sequences are SEHNR and FQNEAQ (reference sequence). The CDR3 totals 12 residues. The CDR3 coding sequence is TGTGCCAGCAGCTTCTCCAGCTACGAGCAGTACTTC. Protein: CASSFSSYEQYF.

On this clone: The sample has other DNA sequences that encode this CDR3 too. This chain links TRBV27 with TRBJ1-5; D is unclear. Between the trimmed V and J ends, which lost 0 bases and 1 base, there was a span of 4 bases. This CDR3 comprises 14 residues. Germline loops: CDR1 MNHEY, CDR2 SMNVEV (reference sequence). The CDR3 nucleotides are TGTGCCAGCAGTTTATCAGGGAGCAATCAGCCCCAGCATTTT. Translation: CASSLSGSNQPQHF.